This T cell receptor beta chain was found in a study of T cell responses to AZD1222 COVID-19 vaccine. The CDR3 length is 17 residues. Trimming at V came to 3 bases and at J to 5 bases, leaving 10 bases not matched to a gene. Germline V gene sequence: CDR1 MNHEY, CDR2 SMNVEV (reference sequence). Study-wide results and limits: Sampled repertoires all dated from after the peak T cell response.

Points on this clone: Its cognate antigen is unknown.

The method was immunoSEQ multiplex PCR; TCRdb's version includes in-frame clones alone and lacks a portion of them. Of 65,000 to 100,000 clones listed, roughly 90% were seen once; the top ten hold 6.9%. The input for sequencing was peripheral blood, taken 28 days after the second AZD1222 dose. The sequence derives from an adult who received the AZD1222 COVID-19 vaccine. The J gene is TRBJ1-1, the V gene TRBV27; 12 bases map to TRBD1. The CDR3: CASSFLGTGGDRTEAFF. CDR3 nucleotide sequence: TGTGCCAGCAGTTTTCTCGGGACAGGGGGCGATAGAACTGAAGCTTTCTTT.